This T cell receptor beta chain was recorded in a study of T cell repertoires in cytomegalovirus infection. Study in general: Signatures in public TCR beta sequences pointed to both CMV infection and matching HLA type. Study-wide results and caveats: The ex vivo response was dominated by HLA-C-restricted CMV-specific TCR beta clonotypes. Using cumulative public TCR beta family frequency, the authors identified those who carried CMV together with the relevant HLA.

Looked up from germline, CDR1 is LNHNV and CDR2 is YYDKDF (reference sequence). With 4 bases clipped from V and 7 bases from J, the junction kept 7 bases outside the gene matches. This CDR3 contains 14 residues. From the reads, TCRdb called clonotypes with MiXCR, one entry per CDR3 protein. The data hold about 260,000 distinct CDR3 sequences, with approximately 8.3% observed a single time. On this clonotype: What it binds is unknown.

The clonotype originates from a human donor in good health (CMV status not recorded). Some clones in this sample may be carry-over from other donors' samples. V usage is TRBV15 and J usage is TRBJ2-1, with 7 bases identical to TRBD2. Sequenced material: PBMCs. The DNA of the CDR3 is TGTGCCACCAGCATTGGTCTGGGGGGGAATGAGCAGTTCTTC. Translating it yields CATSIGLGGNEQFF.